This T cell receptor (beta chain) is drawn from a study of pediatric ulcerative colitis. This CDR3 has 14 residues. CDR1 and CDR2 (germline): SGHRS, YFSETQ. After removal of 3 bases from V and 6 bases from J, the junction contained 2 bases not matched to a gene. Some clones are missing from TCRdb's copy, which holds only in-frame ones; the method was immunoSEQ multiplex PCR. The top ten hold over 1.3% of the sample, which has 55,000 to 70,000 clones, 87% seen once. Details on this clone: The antigen remains unidentified.

The study, taken as a whole, reports: Repertoires came from total lymphocyte DNA, so rare subsets like regulatory T cells may be missed.

The specimen was blood. This TCR was recovered from a boy between 10 and 17 years old who was a control in a study of pediatric ulcerative colitis. The chain links TRBV5-1 to TRBJ2-7; 14 positions agree with TRBD2. The CDR3 DNA reads TGCGCCAGCAGCTCCGGGACTAGCGGGAGCGAGCAGTACTTC. Translation: CASSSGTSGSEQYF.